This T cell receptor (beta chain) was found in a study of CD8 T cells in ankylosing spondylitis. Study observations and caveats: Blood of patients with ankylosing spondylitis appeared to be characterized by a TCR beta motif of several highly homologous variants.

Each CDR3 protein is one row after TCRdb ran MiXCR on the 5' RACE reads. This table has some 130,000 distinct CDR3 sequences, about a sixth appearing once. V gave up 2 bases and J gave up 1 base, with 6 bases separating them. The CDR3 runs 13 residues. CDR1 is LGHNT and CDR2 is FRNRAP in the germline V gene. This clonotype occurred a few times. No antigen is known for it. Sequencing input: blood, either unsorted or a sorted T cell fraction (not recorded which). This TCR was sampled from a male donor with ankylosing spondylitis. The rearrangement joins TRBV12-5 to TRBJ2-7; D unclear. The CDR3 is CASGLTVSYEQYF. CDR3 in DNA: TGTGCTAGTGGTTTGACAGTTTCCTACGAGCAGTACTTC.